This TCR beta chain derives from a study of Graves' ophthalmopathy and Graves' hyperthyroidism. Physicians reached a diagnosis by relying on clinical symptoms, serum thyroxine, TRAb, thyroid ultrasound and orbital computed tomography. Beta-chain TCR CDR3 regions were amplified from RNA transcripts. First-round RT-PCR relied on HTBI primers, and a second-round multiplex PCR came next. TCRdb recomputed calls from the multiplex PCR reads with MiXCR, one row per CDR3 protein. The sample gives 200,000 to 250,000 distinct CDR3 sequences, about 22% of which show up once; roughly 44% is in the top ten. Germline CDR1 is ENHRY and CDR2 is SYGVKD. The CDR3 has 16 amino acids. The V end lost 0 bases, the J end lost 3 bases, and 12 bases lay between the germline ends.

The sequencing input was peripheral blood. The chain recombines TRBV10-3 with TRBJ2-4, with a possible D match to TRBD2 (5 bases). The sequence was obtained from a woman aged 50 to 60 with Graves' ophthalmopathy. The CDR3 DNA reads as TGTGCCATCAGTGAGTCAGGGAAGGGAGACAAAAACATTCAGTACTTC. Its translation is CAISESGKGDKNIQYF.